One T cell receptor beta chain is described in this entry. The antigen is not known. This record comes from a study of regulatory T cells in long-lasting Graves disease. The germline V and J ends were trimmed by 4 bases and 0 bases, with 6 bases remaining between them. The CDR3 has 12 amino acids. The germline CDR1 and CDR2 sequences are GTSNPN and SVGIG (reference sequence). Time point reported: persistent/refractory GD, antithyroid drugs over 5 years with positive TRAb. The TCR library was made from RNA that had been extracted from PBMCs in TRIzol. Graves' disease diagnosis was established per American Thyroid Association guidelines. Study-wide results and caveats: Among samples with persistent disease, TRBV28, TRBJ1-2 and TRBJ2-5 were favored.

Relying on iRepertoire HTBI primers and Arm-PCR of CDR3 regions, the team built TCR beta libraries. TCRdb re-called the multiplex PCR reads with MiXCR, one entry per CDR3 protein. The sample carries about 660,000 distinct CDR3 sequences, 25% to 30% recorded once. The TCR originated in a female donor with Graves disease. Sequences were derived from peripheral blood mononuclear cells (PBMCs), sampled when the disease was refractory, from a patient treated with antithyroid drugs. V and J are TRBV30 and TRBJ1-1, with D hard to call. CDR3 sequence reads: CAWTLLNTEAFF. DNA for the CDR3: TGTGCCTGGACCCTATTGAACACTGAAGCTTTCTTT.